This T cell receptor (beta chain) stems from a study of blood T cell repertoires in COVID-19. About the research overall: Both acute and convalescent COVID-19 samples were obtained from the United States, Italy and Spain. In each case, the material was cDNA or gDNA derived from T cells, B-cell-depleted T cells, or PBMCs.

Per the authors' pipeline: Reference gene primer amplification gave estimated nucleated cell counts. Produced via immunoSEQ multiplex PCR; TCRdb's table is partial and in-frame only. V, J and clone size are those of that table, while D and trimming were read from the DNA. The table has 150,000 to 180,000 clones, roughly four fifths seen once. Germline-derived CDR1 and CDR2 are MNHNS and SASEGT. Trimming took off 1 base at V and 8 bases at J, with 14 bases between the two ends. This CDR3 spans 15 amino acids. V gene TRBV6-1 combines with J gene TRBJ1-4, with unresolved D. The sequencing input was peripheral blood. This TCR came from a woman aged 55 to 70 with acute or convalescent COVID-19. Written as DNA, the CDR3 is TGTGCCAGCAGTGAAGAAACAGCCGGATCGGAAAAACTGTTTTTT. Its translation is CASSEETAGSEKLFF.